One and the same sample provided the 27 T cell receptor beta chains below, sequenced in a study of shared clonotypes between healthy human individuals. CD45RO-negative, CCR7-positively selected cells formed the naive CD8 fraction, excluding terminally differentiated effector memory CD45RA+ cells. Profiling relied on immunoSEQ multiplex PCR, and the TCRdb table lists in-frame clones only, not all of them. In the table there are around 640,000 clones, 90% to 97% of which are singletons. The source material was naive CD8+ T cells sorted from blood. These receptors originate from a woman under 40 in good health.

The chain has TRBV27 and TRBJ2-3; D is perhaps TRBD1 (5 bases). CDR1 is MNHEY and CDR2 is SMNVEV in the germline V gene (reference sequence). The CDR3 totals 14 residues. The V end lost 6 bases, the J end lost 1 base, and 11 bases lay between the germline ends. For the CDR3, the DNA is TGTGCCAGCAGACAGGTCCTAGGCACAGATACGCAGTATTTT. As protein: CASRQVLGTDTQYF.

The CDR3: CASRGGTGSEQYF. CDR3 sequence (DNA): TGTGCCAGCAGGGGGGGGACAGGGAGCGAGCAGTACTTC. V usage is TRBV6-1 and J usage is TRBJ2-7; TRBD1 aligns across 9 bases. Losses at the gene ends were 6 bases for V and 6 bases for J; bases not matched to a gene: 6. The CDR3 spans 13 residues. Per the germline V gene, CDR1 is MNHNS and CDR2 is SASEGT.

The chain combines TRBV15 with TRBJ2-7, with a weak D call TRBD1 (5 bases). The V end was cut by 1 base, the J end by 3 bases, with 7 bases between. Per the germline V gene, CDR1 is LNHNV and CDR2 is YYDKDF (reference sequence). The CDR3 is 13 residues long. The DNA for the CDR3 is TGTGCCACCAGCAGAGCTAGGGGCTACGAGCAGTACTTC. It encodes CATSRARGYEQYF. Using reference TRBV15 and TRBJ2-7 for the parts outside the CDR3, the full variable domain is DAMVIQNPRYQVTQFGKPVTLSCSQTLNHNVMYWYQQKSSQAPKLLFHYYDKDFNNEADTPDNFQSRRPNTSFCFLDIRSPGLGDTAMYLCATSRARGYEQYFGPGTRLTVT.

The chain has TRBV2 and TRBJ1-5; D is unclear. Germline V CDR1 and CDR2: SNHLY, FYNNEI. The length of the CDR3 is 16 residues. The V gene lost 0 bases and the J gene lost 0 bases, with 9 bases spanning the gap. Here the CDR3 reads CASSEASGNSNQPQHF. Here the CDR3 DNA reads TGTGCCAGCAGTGAAGCGAGTGGAAATAGCAATCAGCCCCAGCATTTT.

CDR3 protein: CASSHDNYNEQFF. Here the CDR3 DNA reads TGTGCCAGCAGCCATGACAACTACAATGAGCAGTTCTTC. The rearrangement joins TRBV28 to TRBJ2-1; D is undetermined. The length of the CDR3 is 13 residues. Trimming removed 6 bases at V and 3 bases at J, with 9 bases between. The germline CDR1 and CDR2 sequences are MDHEN and SYDVKM. Together with reference TRBV28 and TRBJ2-1, the CDR3 gives the full variable domain: DVKVTQSSRYLVKRTGEKVFLECVQDMDHENMFWYRQDPGLGLRLIYFSYDVKMKEKGDIPEGYSVSREKKERFSLILESASTNQTSMYLCASSHDNYNEQFFGPGTRLTVL.

The V call is TRBV10-1, the J call TRBJ2-7; possibly TRBD1 for D (5 bases). The V end lost 0 bases, the J end lost 6 bases, and 12 bases lay between the germline ends. Germline-derived CDR1 and CDR2 are WNHNN and SYGVQD (reference sequence). The CDR3 totals 14 residues. This chain's CDR3 is CASSESKTDTEQYF. Here the CDR3 DNA reads TGCGCCAGCAGTGAGTCTAAGACGGACACCGAGCAGTACTTC.

The chain recombines TRBV4-1 with TRBJ1-2; D is possibly TRBD1 (6 bases). V lost 3 bases to trimming and J lost 2 bases, with 13 bases between them. Germline V CDR1 and CDR2: MGHRA, YSYEKL. The CDR3 covers 15 residues. CDR3: CASSHYDRSNYGYTF. DNA of the CDR3: TGCGCCAGCAGCCACTATGACAGGTCCAACTATGGCTACACCTTC.

The V gene is TRBV11-2, the J gene TRBJ2-7, with D perhaps matching TRBD2 (5 bases). V lost 0 bases, J lost 3 bases, and 9 bases lay in between. CDR3 length: 14 residues. Germline CDR1 and CDR2: SGHAT and FQNNGV. CDR3 sequence: CASSLEVAGYEQYF. CDR3 coding DNA: TGTGCCAGCAGCTTAGAAGTTGCGGGCTACGAGCAGTACTTC.

The DNA for the CDR3 is TGTGCCAGCAGCGTAGGCCGGCGGCGGGAGGGGGAATACGAGCAGTACTTC. Its protein product is CASSVGRRREGEYEQYF. The chain carries TRBV9 and TRBJ2-7, with 9 bases aligning to TRBD2. The J segment lost 4 bases and the V segment lost 0 bases, leaving 11 bases of the junction unmatched. The CDR3 has 17 amino acids. CDR1 and CDR2 (germline): SGDLS, YYNGEE.

CDR3: CASSLRGGKNTIYF. CDR3 sequence (DNA): TGTGCCAGCAGTTTAAGGGGGGGAAAGAACACCATATATTTT. The chain employs TRBV28 and TRBJ1-3; D perhaps matches TRBD1 (6 bases). The CDR3 loop spans 14 amino acids. The ends were cut back, 2 bases at V and 7 bases at J, with 12 bases in the middle. Per germline, CDR1 MDHEN and CDR2 SYDVKM.

This chain connects TRBV28 to TRBJ2-1, with a possible D match to TRBD2 (5 bases). Germline V lookup: CDR1 MDHEN, CDR2 SYDVKM. The CDR3 is 19 residues long. V was shortened by 1 base and J by 0 bases, with 19 bases between the two germline ends. CDR3 DNA: TGTGCCAGCAGTTTATCCCTTGTTAAGACGGGGATCTCCTACAATGAGCAGTTCTTC. Protein sequence: CASSLSLVKTGISYNEQFF.

This chain connects TRBV15 to TRBJ2-7, with TRBD1 as a possible D gene (5 bases). The CDR3 has 14 amino acids. Per germline, CDR1 LNHNV and CDR2 YYDKDF (reference sequence). Trimming removed 0 bases from V and 0 bases from J, with 6 bases in between. The CDR3 loop is CATSRDRASYEQYF. The CDR3 DNA is TGTGCCACCAGCAGAGACAGGGCCTCCTACGAGCAGTACTTC.

In nucleotides, the CDR3 is TGTGCCTGGAGGCAGGATTCTGCTGAAGCTTTCTTT. Translating it yields CAWRQDSAEAFF. The rearrangement uses TRBV30 and TRBJ1-1; no reliable D call. Trimming removed 3 bases at V and 6 bases at J, with 11 bases between. Germline CDR1 reads GTSNPN; CDR2 reads SVGIG (reference sequence). The CDR3 has 12 amino acids.

This chain connects TRBV19 to TRBJ1-1, with unresolved D. V dropped 6 bases and J dropped 3 bases, with 11 bases sitting between them. Per germline, CDR1 LNHDA and CDR2 SQIVND (reference sequence). The CDR3 consists of 13 residues. CDR3 sequence reads: CASSPDGHTEAFF. DNA for the CDR3: TGTGCCAGTAGCCCGGACGGCCACACTGAAGCTTTCTTT.

J is TRBJ2-7 and V is TRBV27; D is perhaps TRBD2 (5 bases). The germline V and J ends were trimmed by 3 bases and 4 bases, with 19 bases remaining between them. Per the germline V gene, CDR1 is MNHEY and CDR2 is SMNVEV (reference sequence). The CDR3 has 16 amino acids. The CDR3, as DNA: TGTGCCAGCAGTTTTTCTTCGGGGTCGCAGAAGTACGAGCAGTACTTC. This translates into CASSFSSGSQKYEQYF.

The chain carries TRBV5-8 and TRBJ1-4; TRBD1 matches 7 bases. Trimming cost V 2 bases and J 5 bases; bases outside gene matches: 6. The germline CDR1 and CDR2 sequences are SGHTS and YDEGEE. CDR3 length: 15 amino acids. CDR3 sequence: CASSFPDRANEKLFF. The CDR3 DNA sequence: TGTGCCAGCAGCTTTCCTGACAGGGCCAATGAAAAACTGTTTTTT.

This chain joins TRBV11-2 and TRBJ1-2, with TRBD1 matching over 7 bases. With V trimmed by 1 base and J by 3 bases, 5 bases remained unmatched. The CDR3 sequence is 15 residues long. Germline-derived CDR1 and CDR2 are SGHAT and FQNNGV. The CDR3 bases are TGTGCCAGCAGCTTAGGACCCGGACAGGACTATGGCTACACCTTC. This sequence encodes CASSLGPGQDYGYTF.

The chain uses TRBV13 and TRBJ2-7; 7 positions match TRBD1. CDR3 length equals 15 residues. CDR1 is PRHDT, CDR2 FYEKMQ, per germline (reference sequence). After removal of 5 bases from V and 2 bases from J, the junction contained 9 bases not matched to a gene. The CDR3 sequence is CASSSRQGWPYEQYF. The CDR3 coding sequence is TGTGCCAGCAGCAGTAGACAGGGATGGCCCTACGAGCAGTACTTC.

This chain uses TRBV19 with TRBJ2-3, with 7 bases matching TRBD1. CDR3 length: 14 residues. Germline assignment: CDR1 LNHDA and CDR2 SQIVND (reference sequence). V was clipped by 4 bases and J by 5 bases; unmatched bases: 6. CDR3: CASSTDRAGDTQYF. The CDR3 DNA follows: TGTGCCAGTAGTACAGACAGGGCGGGAGATACGCAGTATTTT.

The chain combines TRBV5-1 with TRBJ2-7; TRBD2 is a possible D gene (6 bases). Trimming removed 2 bases at V and 2 bases at J, with 14 bases between. Per germline, CDR1 SGHRS and CDR2 YFSETQ. The CDR3 has 15 residues. CDR3 amino acids: CASSFGGTGAYEQYF. CDR3 DNA: TGCGCCAGCAGCTTTGGGGGGACCGGAGCCTACGAGCAGTACTTC. Looking up the rest from reference TRBV5-1 and TRBJ2-7 gives the full variable domain: KAGVTQTPRYLIKTRGQQVTLSCSPISGHRSVSWYQQTPGQGLQFLFEYFSETQRNKGNFPGRFSGRQFSNSRSEMNVSTLELGDSALYLCASSFGGTGAYEQYFGPGTRLTVT.

CDR3 region: CASSLGLAGIEQFF. DNA of the CDR3: TGTGCCAGCAGCTTAGGACTAGCGGGAATTGAGCAGTTCTTC. The chain uses TRBV7-8 and TRBJ2-1, with TRBD2 matching over 11 bases. The J segment lost 9 bases and the V segment lost 1 base, leaving 2 bases of the junction unmatched. Germline V CDR1 and CDR2: SGHVS, FQNEAQ. This CDR3 is 14 amino acids long.

The rearrangement uses TRBV30 and TRBJ1-2; the match to TRBD1 covers 7 bases. Germline CDR1 and CDR2: GTSNPN and SVGIG (reference sequence). Unmatched junction bases numbered 4, after V lost 1 base and J lost 5 bases. CDR3 length: 13 amino acids. CDR3 loop: CAWSATGEYGYTF. The CDR3, as DNA: TGTGCCTGGAGTGCCACAGGGGAATATGGCTACACCTTC.

This clone appeared a single time. The CDR3 DNA sequence: TGTGCCAGCAGCTTAGTTTCGGGAGGGCCGGTTGAGCAGTTCTTC. Its translation: CASSLVSGGPVEQFF. The rearrangement links TRBV11-1 to TRBJ2-1; 8 bases line up with TRBD2. The V gene end was trimmed by 1 base and the J gene end by 9 bases; junction bases not matched to a gene: 8. Germline values: CDR1 SGHAT, CDR2 FQDESV (reference sequence). The CDR3 has 15 residues. The full variable domain, with the rest looked up from reference TRBV11-1 and TRBJ2-1, is EAEVAQSPRYKITEKSQAVAFWCDPISGHATLYWYRQILGQGPELLVQFQDESVVDDSQLPKDRFSAERLKGVDSTLKIQPAELGDSAMYLCASSLVSGGPVEQFFGPGTRLTVL.

CDR3 protein: CASSILAGDHLTGELFF. Here the CDR3 DNA reads TGTGCCAGTAGTATCTTAGCGGGAGATCACCTCACCGGGGAGCTGTTTTTT. The gene calls are TRBV19 and TRBJ2-2; TRBD2 matches at 9 bases. The germline V gene encodes CDR1 LNHDA and CDR2 SQIVND (reference sequence). CDR3 length equals 17 residues. Trimming took 3 bases from V and 4 from J; bases not matched to a gene: 9.

V and J are TRBV5-6 and TRBJ2-1; perhaps TRBD2 as D (5 bases). CDR3 length equals 11 residues. Looked up from germline, CDR1 is SGHDT and CDR2 is YYEEEE. V was trimmed by 0 bases and J by 10 bases, leaving 5 bases between them. The CDR3 loop reads CASSLEREQFF. The DNA for the CDR3 is TGTGCCAGCAGCTTGGAGCGGGAGCAGTTCTTC.

This sequence joins TRBV28 and TRBJ2-1; TRBD2 aligns across 8 bases. V lost 2 bases and J lost 9; bases outside the gene matches: 18. Per the germline V gene, CDR1 is MDHEN and CDR2 is SYDVKM. This CDR3 has 18 amino acids. As DNA, the CDR3 is TGTGCCAGCAGTTTAGCCCTGGGACCGGGACTAGTTTTTGGTGAGCAGTTCTTC. Its translation: CASSLALGPGLVFGEQFF.

The chain joins TRBV19 to TRBJ2-7, with TRBD1 matching 8 bases. In germline, CDR1 is LNHDA, CDR2 SQIVND (reference sequence). The CDR3 is 15 amino acids. The V and J ends lost 5 bases and 0 bases, in that order; junction bases with no gene match: 6. The CDR3 sequence: CASSLGTGYSYEQYF. For the CDR3, the DNA is TGTGCCAGTAGTCTTGGGACAGGCTACTCCTACGAGCAGTACTTC.